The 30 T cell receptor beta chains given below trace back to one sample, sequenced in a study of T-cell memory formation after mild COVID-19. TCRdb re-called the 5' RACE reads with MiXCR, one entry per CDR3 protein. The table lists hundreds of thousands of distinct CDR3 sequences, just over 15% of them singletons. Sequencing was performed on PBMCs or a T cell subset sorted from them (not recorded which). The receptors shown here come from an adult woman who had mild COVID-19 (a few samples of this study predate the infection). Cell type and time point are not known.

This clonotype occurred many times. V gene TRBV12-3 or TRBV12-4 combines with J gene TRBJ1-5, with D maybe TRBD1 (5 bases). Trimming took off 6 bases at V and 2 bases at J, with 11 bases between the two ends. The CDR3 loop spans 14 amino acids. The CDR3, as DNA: TGTGCCAGCAGGCAACAGGATGGCAATCAGCCCCAGCATTTT. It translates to CASRQQDGNQPQHF.

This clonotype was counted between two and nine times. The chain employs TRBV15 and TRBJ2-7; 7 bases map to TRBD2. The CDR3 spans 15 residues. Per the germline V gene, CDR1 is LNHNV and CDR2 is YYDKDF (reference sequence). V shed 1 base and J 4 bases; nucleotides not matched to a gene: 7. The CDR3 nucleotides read TGTGCCACCAGCAGAGGTTGGGGGGGGATTTACGAGCAGTACTTC. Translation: CATSRGWGGIYEQYF.

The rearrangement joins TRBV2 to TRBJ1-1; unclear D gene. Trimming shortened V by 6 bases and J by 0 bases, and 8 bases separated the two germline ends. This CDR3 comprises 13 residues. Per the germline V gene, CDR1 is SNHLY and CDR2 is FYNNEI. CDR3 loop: CASRADLNTEAFF. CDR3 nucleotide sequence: TGTGCCAGCAGGGCGGACTTGAACACTGAAGCTTTCTTT.

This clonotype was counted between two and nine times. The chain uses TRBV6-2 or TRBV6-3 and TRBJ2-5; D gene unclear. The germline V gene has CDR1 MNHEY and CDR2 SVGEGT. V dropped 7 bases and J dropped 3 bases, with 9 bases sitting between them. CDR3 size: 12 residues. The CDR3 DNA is TGTGCCAGCAACTGGCCGGAAGAGACCCAGTACTTC. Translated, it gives CASNWPEETQYF.

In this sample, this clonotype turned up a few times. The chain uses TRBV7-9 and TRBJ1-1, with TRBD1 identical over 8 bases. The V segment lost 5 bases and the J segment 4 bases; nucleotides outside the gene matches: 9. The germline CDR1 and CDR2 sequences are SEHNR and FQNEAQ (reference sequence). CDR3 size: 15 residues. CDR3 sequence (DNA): TGTGCCAGCAGCCCGCCTCCGACAGGGGTCACTGAAGCTTTCTTT. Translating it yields CASSPPPTGVTEAFF.

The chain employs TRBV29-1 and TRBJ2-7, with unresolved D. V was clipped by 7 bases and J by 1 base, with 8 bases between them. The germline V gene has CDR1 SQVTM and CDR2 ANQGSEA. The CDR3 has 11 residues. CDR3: CSGGVSYEQYF. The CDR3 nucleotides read TGCAGCGGAGGAGTTTCCTACGAGCAGTACTTC.

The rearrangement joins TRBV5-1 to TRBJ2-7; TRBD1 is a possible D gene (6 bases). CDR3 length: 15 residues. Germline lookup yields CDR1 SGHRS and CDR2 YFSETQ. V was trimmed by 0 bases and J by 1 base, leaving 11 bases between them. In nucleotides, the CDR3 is TGCGCCAGCAGCTTGGGCCAGGGGTATTCCTACGAGCAGTACTTC. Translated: CASSLGQGYSYEQYF.

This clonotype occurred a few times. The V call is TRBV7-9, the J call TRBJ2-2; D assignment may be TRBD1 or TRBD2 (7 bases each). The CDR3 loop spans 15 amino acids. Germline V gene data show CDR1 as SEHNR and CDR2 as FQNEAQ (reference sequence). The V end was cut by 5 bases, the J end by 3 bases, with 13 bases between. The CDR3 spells CASSPTGRDTGELFF. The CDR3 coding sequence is TGTGCCAGCAGCCCGACAGGGAGGGACACCGGGGAGCTGTTTTTT. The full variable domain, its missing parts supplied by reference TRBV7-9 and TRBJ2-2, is DTGVSQNPRHKITKRGQNVTFRCDPISEHNRLYWYRQTLGQGPEFLTYFQNEAQLEKSRLLSDRFSAERPKGSFSTLEIQRTEQGDSAMYLCASSPTGRDTGELFFGEGSRLTVL.

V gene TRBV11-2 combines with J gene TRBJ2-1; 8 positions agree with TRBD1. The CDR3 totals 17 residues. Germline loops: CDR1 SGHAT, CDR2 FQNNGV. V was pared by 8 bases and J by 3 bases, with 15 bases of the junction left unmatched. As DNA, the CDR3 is TGTGCCAGCCTCCGAGATGATAGACAGGGGTACTACAATGAGCAGTTCTTC. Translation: CASLRDDRQGYYNEQFF. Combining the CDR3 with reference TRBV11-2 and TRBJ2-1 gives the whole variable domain EAGVAQSPRYKIIEKRQSVAFWCNPISGHATLYWYQQILGQGPKLLIQFQNNGVVDDSQLPKDRFSAERLKGVDSTLKIQPAKLEDSAVYLCASLRDDRQGYYNEQFFGPGTRLTVL.

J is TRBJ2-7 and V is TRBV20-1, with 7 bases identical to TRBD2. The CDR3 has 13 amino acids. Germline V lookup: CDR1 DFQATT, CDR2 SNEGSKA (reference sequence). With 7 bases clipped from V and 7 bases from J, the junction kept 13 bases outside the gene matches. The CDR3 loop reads CSVPRPGAGEQYF. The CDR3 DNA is TGCAGTGTCCCGCGACCGGGAGCGGGGGAGCAGTACTTC.

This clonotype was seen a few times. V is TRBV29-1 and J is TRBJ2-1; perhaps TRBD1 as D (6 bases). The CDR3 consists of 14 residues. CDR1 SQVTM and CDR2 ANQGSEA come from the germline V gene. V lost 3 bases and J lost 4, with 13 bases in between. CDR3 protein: CSVEGMDRYNEQFF. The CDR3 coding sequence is TGCAGCGTTGAGGGAATGGACAGATACAATGAGCAGTTCTTC.

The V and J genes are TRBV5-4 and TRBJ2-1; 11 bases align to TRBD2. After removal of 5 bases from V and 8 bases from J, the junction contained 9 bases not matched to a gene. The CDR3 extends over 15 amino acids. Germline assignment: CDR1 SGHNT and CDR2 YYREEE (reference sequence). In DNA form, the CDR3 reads TGTGCCAGCAGAGCCGGGACTAGCGGTATCGATGAGCAGTTCTTC. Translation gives CASRAGTSGIDEQFF.

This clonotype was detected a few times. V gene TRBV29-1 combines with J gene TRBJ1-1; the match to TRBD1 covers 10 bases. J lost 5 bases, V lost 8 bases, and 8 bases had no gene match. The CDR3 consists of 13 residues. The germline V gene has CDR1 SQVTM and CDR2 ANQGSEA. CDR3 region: CSPGTGVGTEAFF. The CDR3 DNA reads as TGCAGCCCTGGGACAGGGGTTGGGACTGAAGCTTTCTTT.

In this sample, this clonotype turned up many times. The chain's CDR3 is CASRAGTVGAQHF. The CDR3 DNA is TGTGCCAGCAGAGCCGGGACCGTGGGAGCCCAGCATTTT. The V and J genes are TRBV2 and TRBJ1-5; TRBD1 might be the D (5 bases). Trimming cost V 6 bases and J 11 bases, with 17 bases left between them. Looked up from germline, CDR1 is SNHLY and CDR2 is FYNNEI. The CDR3 totals 13 residues.

The CDR3 bases are TGTGCCAGCAGGGTGGCGGGGGAGACAGATACGCAGTATTTT. This codes for CASRVAGETDTQYF. This chain links TRBV6-6 with TRBJ2-3, with TRBD2 matching over 7 bases. Germline assignment: CDR1 MNHNY and CDR2 SVGAGI (reference sequence). Trimming took 6 bases from V and 3 from J; bases not matched to a gene: 6. CDR3 length equals 14 residues.

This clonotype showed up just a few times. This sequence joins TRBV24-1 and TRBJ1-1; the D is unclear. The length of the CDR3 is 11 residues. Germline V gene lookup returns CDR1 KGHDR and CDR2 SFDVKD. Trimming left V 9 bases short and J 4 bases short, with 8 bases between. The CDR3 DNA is TGTGCCACCTCGGTAGGCACTGAAGCTTTCTTT. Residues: CATSVGTEAFF.

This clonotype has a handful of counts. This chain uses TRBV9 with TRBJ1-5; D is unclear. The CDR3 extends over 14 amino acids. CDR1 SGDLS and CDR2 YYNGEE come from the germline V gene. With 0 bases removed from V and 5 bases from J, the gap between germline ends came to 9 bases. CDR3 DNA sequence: TGTGCCAGCAGCGTAGACCAGATGGATCAGCCCCAGCATTTT. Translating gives CASSVDQMDQPQHF.

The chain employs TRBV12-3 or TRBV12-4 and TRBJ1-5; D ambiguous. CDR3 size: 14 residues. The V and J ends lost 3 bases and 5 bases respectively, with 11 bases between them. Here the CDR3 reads CASSFSPNDQPQHF. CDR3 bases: TGTGCCAGCAGTTTTTCTCCGAACGATCAGCCCCAGCATTTT.

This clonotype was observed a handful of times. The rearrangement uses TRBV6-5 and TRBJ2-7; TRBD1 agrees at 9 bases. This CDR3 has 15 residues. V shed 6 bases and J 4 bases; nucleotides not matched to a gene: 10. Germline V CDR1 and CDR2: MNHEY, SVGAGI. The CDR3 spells CASRSLTGGSYEQYF. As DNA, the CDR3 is TGTGCCAGCAGATCCTTAACAGGGGGCAGTTACGAGCAGTACTTC.

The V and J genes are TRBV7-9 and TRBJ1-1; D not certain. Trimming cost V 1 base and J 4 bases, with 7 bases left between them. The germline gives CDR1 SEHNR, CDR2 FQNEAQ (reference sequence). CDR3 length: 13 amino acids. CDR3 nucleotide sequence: TGTGCCAGCAGCTTAGGAACTACCACTGAAGCTTTCTTT. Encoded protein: CASSLGTTTEAFF.

The CDR3 coding sequence is TGTGCCAGCAGCCTGGGGACAATAGATACGCAGTATTTT. Encoded protein: CASSLGTIDTQYF. The genes are TRBV12-3 or TRBV12-4 and TRBJ2-3; perhaps TRBD1 as D (6 bases). The germline V and J ends were trimmed by 6 bases and 5 bases, with 12 bases remaining between them. The CDR3 spans 13 residues.

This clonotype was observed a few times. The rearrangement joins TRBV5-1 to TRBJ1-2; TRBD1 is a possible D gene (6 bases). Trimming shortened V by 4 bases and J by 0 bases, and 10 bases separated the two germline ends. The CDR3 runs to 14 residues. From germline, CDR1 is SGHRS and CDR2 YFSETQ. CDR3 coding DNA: TGCGCCAGCAGCCCGGACAGCCCTAACTATGGCTACACCTTC. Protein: CASSPDSPNYGYTF.

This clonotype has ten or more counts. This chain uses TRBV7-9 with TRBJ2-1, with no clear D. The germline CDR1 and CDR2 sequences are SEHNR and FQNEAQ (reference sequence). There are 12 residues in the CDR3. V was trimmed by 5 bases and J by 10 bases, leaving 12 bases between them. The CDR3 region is CASSALLREQFF. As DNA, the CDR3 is TGTGCCAGCAGCGCCCTCCTCCGAGAGCAGTTCTTC.

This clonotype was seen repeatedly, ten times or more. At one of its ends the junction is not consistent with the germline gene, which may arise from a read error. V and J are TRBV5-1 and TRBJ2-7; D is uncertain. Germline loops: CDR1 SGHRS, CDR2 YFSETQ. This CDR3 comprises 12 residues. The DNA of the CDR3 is TGTGCCAGCAGCTTAGGCACCTACGAGCAGTACTTC. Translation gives CASSLGTYEQYF.

The CDR3 sequence is CSARNRLDLREQFF. Here the CDR3 DNA reads TGCAGTGCTAGAAATCGACTAGATCTCCGTGAGCAGTTCTTC. The chain joins TRBV20-1 to TRBJ2-1; tentative D call: TRBD2 (6 bases). Germline V gene data show CDR1 as DFQATT and CDR2 as SNEGSKA (reference sequence). Deletions cut 2 bases from V and 9 bases from J, with 17 bases between. The CDR3 runs 14 residues.

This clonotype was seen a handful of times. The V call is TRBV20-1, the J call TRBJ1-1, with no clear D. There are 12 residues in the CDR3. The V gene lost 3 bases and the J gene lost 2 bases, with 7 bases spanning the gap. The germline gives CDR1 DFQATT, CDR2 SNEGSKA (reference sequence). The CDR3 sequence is CSARGVNTEAFF. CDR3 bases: TGCAGTGCTAGGGGAGTAAACACTGAAGCTTTCTTT.

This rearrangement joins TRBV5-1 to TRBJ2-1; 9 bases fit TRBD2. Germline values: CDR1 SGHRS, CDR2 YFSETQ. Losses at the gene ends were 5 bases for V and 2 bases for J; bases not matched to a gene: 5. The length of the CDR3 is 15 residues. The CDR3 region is CASSLAGEPYNEQFF. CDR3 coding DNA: TGCGCCAGCAGTTTAGCGGGAGAGCCCTACAATGAGCAGTTCTTC.

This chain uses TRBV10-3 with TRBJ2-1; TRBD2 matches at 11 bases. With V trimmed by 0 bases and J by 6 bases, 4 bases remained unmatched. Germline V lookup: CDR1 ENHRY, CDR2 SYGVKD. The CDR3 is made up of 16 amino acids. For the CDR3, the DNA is TGTGCCATCAGTGAGTCGGGACTAGCGGACACCAATGAGCAGTTCTTC. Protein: CAISESGLADTNEQFF.

Here the CDR3 DNA reads TGCGCCAGCAGCTTGGCCGTAGGGGCGAGGGCCACTGAAGCTTTCTTT. Amino acids: CASSLAVGARATEAFF. The chain recombines TRBV5-1 with TRBJ1-1; a weak D match, TRBD1 (5 bases). The CDR3 loop spans 16 amino acids. CDR1 SGHRS and CDR2 YFSETQ come from the germline V gene. V lost 0 bases, J lost 4 bases, and 16 bases lay in between.

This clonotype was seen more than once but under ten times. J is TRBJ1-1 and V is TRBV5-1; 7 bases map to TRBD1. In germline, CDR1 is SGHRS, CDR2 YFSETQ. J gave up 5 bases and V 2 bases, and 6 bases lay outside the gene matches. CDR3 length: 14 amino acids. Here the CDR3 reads CASSFQGVRTEAFF. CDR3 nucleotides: TGCGCCAGCAGCTTCCAGGGGGTGAGGACTGAAGCTTTCTTT.